This entry is about one T cell receptor beta chain. The antigen is undetermined. This entry belongs to a study of cytomegalovirus exposure and HLA in healthy donors. General study points: Among the CMV-associated chains, three were confirmed in vitro as specific for CMV antigens. The study flagged roughly 150 TCR beta chains as cytomegalovirus-associated.

Here immunoSEQ multiplex PCR was the method, and the copy in TCRdb shows in-frame clones only, minus some. The sample includes roughly 77,000 clones, 85% to 95% of them seen just once. Germline V gene sequence: CDR1 SGHTA, CDR2 FQGNSA. This CDR3 comprises 15 residues. V shed 4 bases, J shed 4 bases, and the junction held 7 bases outside the gene matches. The sequencing sample was made of PBMCs. This TCR derives from a woman aged 18-30 years in good health and CMV-seronegative. The chain recombines TRBV7-2 with TRBJ1-5; 7 bases fit TRBD1. The CDR3 sequence: CASSSFDRVNQPQHF. The DNA for the CDR3 is TGTGCCAGCAGCTCCTTCGACAGGGTAAATCAGCCCCAGCATTTT.